This T cell receptor beta chain was sequenced in a study of monozygotic twins with inflammatory bowel disease. Findings and caveats of the study: Repertoire similarity matched across concordant and discordant twins, perhaps owing to limited power. Especially where disease activity was present, IBD patients had fewer clonotypes in common with others than healthy twins did.

TCRdb reprocessed the 5' RACE reads and reports one entry per CDR3 protein, with no DNA. This sample carries about 380,000 distinct CDR3 sequences, with roughly 2.6% going to the ten biggest clones. The CDR3 is made up of 13 amino acids. Looked up from germline, CDR1 is SGHTA and CDR2 is FQGNSA. Note on this clonotype: Its antigen is undetermined.

This clonotype was obtained from a human donor with ulcerative colitis or Crohn's disease, or a healthy co-twin of an affected twin (not recorded which). The gene calls are TRBV7-2 and TRBJ1-5. Sequencing was carried out using blood. The CDR3 spells CASSLAQAQPQHF.